This TCR beta chain emerged from a study of CD8 T cells in ankylosing spondylitis. Libraries of TCR beta came from quantitative 5'-RACE with molecular barcodes. TCRdb fed the 5' RACE reads into MiXCR, producing one record per CDR3 protein. The sample includes about 9,700 distinct CDR3 sequences, roughly 6.4% of them seen just once. Germline V gene lookup returns CDR1 SGDLS and CDR2 YYNGEE. The CDR3 is 15 residues long. Trimming pared 0 bases from V and 2 bases from J, leaving 10 bases between. The rearrangement links TRBV9 to TRBJ2-3, with D possibly being TRBD1 (5 bases). Sequencing was done on a sample of blood, either unsorted or a sorted T cell fraction (not recorded which). The sequence derives from a female donor with ankylosing spondylitis or in good health (not recorded which). The CDR3: CASSVDGHPTDTQYF. The DNA for the CDR3 is TGTGCCAGCAGCGTAGACGGACATCCCACAGATACGCAGTATTTT.